The 5 T cell receptor beta chains below were found in one sample sequenced in a study of shared clonotypes between healthy human individuals. The protocol was immunoSEQ multiplex PCR, while the TCRdb copy is restricted to in-frame clones and leaves out a portion. The sample lists about 380,000 clones, about 96% occurring once. Sequencing was performed on memory CD8+ T cells sorted from blood. Specified subset: CD45RO+ cells pooled with CCR7-negative TemRA cells. The receptor set was obtained from a young man in good health.

The J gene is TRBJ1-3, the V gene TRBV29-1; D remains ambiguous. CDR3 size: 14 residues. The germline V gene encodes CDR1 SQVTM and CDR2 ANQGSEA. V lost 1 base to trimming and J lost 0 bases, with 7 bases between them. The CDR3 protein is CSVEAGSSGNTIYF. The CDR3 DNA is TGCAGCGTTGAAGCGGGCAGCTCTGGAAACACCATATATTTT.

The rearrangement joins TRBV2 to TRBJ2-3, with TRBD2 identical over 14 bases. CDR3 length: 23 residues. Germline V gene data show CDR1 as SNHLY and CDR2 as FYNNEI. The junction had 23 bases not matched to a gene; V was cut back by 6 bases and J by 0 bases. The CDR3 DNA sequence: TGTGCCAGCAGCCGGGGGCAGGGAGAGACTAGCGGGAGGGTCAGCCTTAGCACAGATACGCAGTATTTT. It is translated as CASSRGQGETSGRVSLSTDTQYF.

The chain carries TRBV7-9 and TRBJ2-7; no clear D gene. Germline V gene sequence: CDR1 SEHNR, CDR2 FQNEAQ (reference sequence). V was trimmed by 1 base and J by 6 bases, leaving 19 bases between them. The CDR3 extends over 16 amino acids. CDR3: CASSLGVGSPRAEQYF. In nucleotides, the CDR3 is TGTGCCAGCAGCTTAGGCGTCGGGTCCCCTAGGGCCGAGCAGTACTTC.

This chain connects TRBV6-1 to TRBJ2-1; 12 bases align to TRBD2. Germline V gene sequence: CDR1 MNHNS, CDR2 SASEGT. The CDR3 loop spans 15 amino acids. V dropped 9 bases and J dropped 7; count of bases not matched to a gene: 10. The CDR3 nucleotides read TGTGCCAGTGACCTATTCACTAGCGGGAGGAATGAGCAGTTCTTC. Amino acid sequence: CASDLFTSGRNEQFF.

This clone occurred once. The rearrangement links TRBV30 to TRBJ2-2; D not certain. Germline-derived CDR1 and CDR2 are GTSNPN and SVGIG (reference sequence). V was pared by 7 bases and J by 0 bases, with 0 bases between. The CDR3 has 10 residues. The CDR3 here is CASNTGELFF. The CDR3 DNA follows: TGTGCCTCGAACACCGGGGAGCTGTTTTTT.